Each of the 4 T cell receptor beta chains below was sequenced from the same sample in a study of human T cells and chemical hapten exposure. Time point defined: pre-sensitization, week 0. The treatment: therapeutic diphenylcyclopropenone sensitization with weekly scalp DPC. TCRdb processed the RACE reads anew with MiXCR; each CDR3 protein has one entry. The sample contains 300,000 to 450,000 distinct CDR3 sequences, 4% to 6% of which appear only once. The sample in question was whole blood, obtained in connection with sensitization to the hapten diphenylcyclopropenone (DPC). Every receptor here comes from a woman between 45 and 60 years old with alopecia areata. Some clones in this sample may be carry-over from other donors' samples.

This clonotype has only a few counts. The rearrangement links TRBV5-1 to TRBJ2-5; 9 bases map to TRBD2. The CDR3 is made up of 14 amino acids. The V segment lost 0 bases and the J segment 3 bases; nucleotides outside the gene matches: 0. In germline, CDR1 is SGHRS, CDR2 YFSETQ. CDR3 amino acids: CASSLASGEETQYF. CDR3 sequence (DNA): TGCGCCAGCAGCTTGGCTAGCGGGGAAGAGACCCAGTACTTC.

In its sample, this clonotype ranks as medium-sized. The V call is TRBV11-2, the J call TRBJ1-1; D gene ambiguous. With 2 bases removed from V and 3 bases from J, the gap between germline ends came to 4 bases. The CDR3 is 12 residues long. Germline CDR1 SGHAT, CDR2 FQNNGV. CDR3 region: CASSLSHTEAFF. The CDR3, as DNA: TGTGCCAGCAGCTTATCACACACTGAAGCTTTCTTT.

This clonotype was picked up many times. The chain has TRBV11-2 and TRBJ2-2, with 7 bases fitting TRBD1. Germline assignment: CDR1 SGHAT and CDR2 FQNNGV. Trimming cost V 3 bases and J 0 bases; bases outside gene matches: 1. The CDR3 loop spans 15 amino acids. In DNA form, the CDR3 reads TGTGCCAGCAGCTTCGACAGGGCGAACACCGGGGAGCTGTTTTTT. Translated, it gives CASSFDRANTGELFF.

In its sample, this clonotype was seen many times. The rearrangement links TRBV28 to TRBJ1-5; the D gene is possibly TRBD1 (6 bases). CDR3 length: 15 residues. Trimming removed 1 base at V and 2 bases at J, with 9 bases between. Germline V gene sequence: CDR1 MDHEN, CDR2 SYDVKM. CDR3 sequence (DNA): TGTGCCAGCAGTTTATTGGGGGCCGGCAATCAGCCCCAGCATTTT. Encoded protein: CASSLLGAGNQPQHF.